The 5 T cell receptor beta chains given below trace back to one sample, sequenced in a study of STAT5B mutations in CD4+ large granular lymphocyte leukemia. Libraries were prepared by immunoSEQ multiplex PCR; TCRdb keeps only in-frame clonotypes and omits some of them. The table includes roughly 29,000 clones, 70% to 75% detected once. The sequenced material came from CD4+ T cells from blood buffy coats. These receptors were taken from a human donor in good health.

J is TRBJ2-1 and V is TRBV5-6; 15 positions agree with TRBD2. CDR3 length: 15 amino acids. Germline CDR1 SGHDT, CDR2 YYEEEE. J gave up 5 bases and V 4 bases, and 1 base lay outside the gene matches. CDR3 nucleotides: TGTGCCAGCAGCGGACTAGCGGGAGGGAACAATGAGCAGTTCTTC. This translates into CASSGLAGGNNEQFF.

This chain joins TRBV6-5 and TRBJ1-4, with a possible D match to TRBD1 (6 bases). The CDR3 length is 15 residues. CDR1 is MNHEY and CDR2 is SVGAGI in the germline V gene. Trimming stripped 5 bases from V and 8 bases from J, with 18 bases between. DNA of the CDR3: TGTGCCAGCAGTCCCCCCGGGGCGGGGGCGGAAAAACTGTTTTTT. This sequence encodes CASSPPGAGAEKLFF.

This clone showed up just once. The chain recombines TRBV25-1 with TRBJ1-4; 8 positions match TRBD1. J lost 8 bases, V lost 3 bases, and 11 bases had no gene match. The CDR3 is 16 amino acids. Germline V gene sequence: CDR1 MGHDK, CDR2 SYGVNS. CDR3 in amino acids: CASSDPRQGRSEKLFF. Here the CDR3 DNA reads TGTGCCAGCAGTGACCCTCGACAGGGGAGGTCGGAAAAACTGTTTTTT.

This clone was counted once. The V gene is TRBV7-3, the J gene TRBJ1-1; D is unclear. Trimming pared 1 base from V and 1 base from J, leaving 7 bases between. Germline V CDR1 and CDR2: SGHTA, FQGTGA. The CDR3 totals 14 residues. The CDR3 spells CASSLIGRNTEAFF. CDR3 DNA: TGTGCCAGCAGCTTAATAGGGAGGAACACTGAAGCTTTCTTT. Looking up the rest from reference TRBV7-3 and TRBJ1-1 gives the full variable domain: GAGVSQTPSNKVTEKGKYVELRCDPISGHTALYWYRQSLGQGPEFLIYFQGTGAADDSGLPNDRFFAVRPEGSVSTLKIQRTERGDSAVYLCASSLIGRNTEAFFGQGTRLTVV.

The CDR3 reads CASSTGTGTYEQYF. The CDR3 nucleotides are TGTGCCAGCAGTACCGGGACAGGGACCTACGAGCAGTACTTC. The V and J genes are TRBV28 and TRBJ2-7; 9 positions agree with TRBD1. Germline V lookup: CDR1 MDHEN, CDR2 SYDVKM. V shed 5 bases, J shed 2 bases, and the junction held 4 bases outside the gene matches. The CDR3 loop spans 14 amino acids.